The 14 T cell receptor beta chains reported below all come from one sample, sequenced in a study of shared clonotypes between healthy human individuals. CD45RO-negative, CCR7-positively selected cells formed the naive CD8 fraction, excluding terminally differentiated effector memory CD45RA+ cells. The table came from immunoSEQ multiplex PCR; TCRdb's copy has only in-frame clones and leaves some out. The table records about 2,200,000 clones, about 93% of them present only once. Material for sequencing was naive CD8+ T cells from PBMCs. These TCRs come from a man between 18 and 35 years old in good health. Some clones in this sample may be carry-over from other donors' samples.

The chain combines TRBV7-8 with TRBJ2-2; no reliable D call. Trimming shortened V by 3 bases and J by 1 base, and 9 bases separated the two germline ends. The CDR3 length is 15 residues. Germline CDR1 and CDR2: SGHVS and FQNEAQ. The CDR3 region has the DNA TGTGCCAGCAGCTTCCCCCCGGGGAACACCGGGGAGCTGTTTTTT. Its translation: CASSFPPGNTGELFF.

The gene calls are TRBV27 and TRBJ2-7; the match to TRBD1 covers 11 bases. V lost 4 bases and J lost 5; bases outside the gene matches: 4. Germline-derived CDR1 and CDR2 are MNHEY and SMNVEV (reference sequence). The CDR3 is made up of 14 amino acids. DNA for the CDR3: TGTGCCAGCAGTTGGACAGGGGGCGCTAACGAGCAGTACTTC. Its protein product is CASSWTGGANEQYF.

The chain uses TRBV4-1 and TRBJ1-4; 10 bases align to TRBD1. This CDR3 has 15 residues. The ends lost 5 bases at V and 7 bases at J; junction bases unmatched: 7. Germline CDR1 and CDR2: MGHRA and YSYEKL. DNA for the CDR3: TGCGCCAGCAGCTTCGACCGGGACAGGGGTGAAAAACTGTTTTTT. Amino acid sequence: CASSFDRDRGEKLFF.

Concerning this clone: Relative to the germline gene, one junction end is altered; a read error may explain this. The chain recombines TRBV11-2 with TRBJ2-1; D remains ambiguous. The CDR3 spans 13 residues. Germline CDR1 and CDR2: SGHAT and FQNNGV. CDR3 sequence: CASSLERPNGQFF. CDR3 nucleotides: TGTGCCAGCAGCTTAGAGCGACCGAATGGGCAGTTCTTC. The variable domain in full, completed from reference TRBV11-2 and TRBJ2-1, reads EAGVAQSPRYKIIEKRQSVAFWCNPISGHATLYWYQQILGQGPKLLIQFQNNGVVDDSQLPKDRFSAERLKGVDSTLKIQPAKLEDSAVYLCASSLERPNGQFFGPGTRLTVL.

In its sample, this clone was seen a few times. The chain joins TRBV30 to TRBJ1-5, with TRBD1 identical over 9 bases. CDR1 is GTSNPN, CDR2 SVGIG, per germline (reference sequence). This CDR3 spans 15 amino acids. V trimming: 8 bases; J trimming: 3 bases; junction bases outside the gene matches: 11. The CDR3 spells CAGPEDRGYNQPQHF. CDR3 DNA sequence: TGTGCCGGCCCTGAGGACAGGGGATACAATCAGCCCCAGCATTTT.

The chain carries TRBV13 and TRBJ2-1; TRBD2 agrees at 7 bases. CDR1 is PRHDT, CDR2 FYEKMQ, per germline (reference sequence). The ends lost 4 bases at V and 2 bases at J; junction bases unmatched: 11. This CDR3 has 17 residues. CDR3 loop: CASSSRTSSGAYNEQFF. The CDR3 region has the DNA TGTGCCAGCAGCTCACGAACCTCTAGCGGAGCCTACAATGAGCAGTTCTTC.

V and J are TRBV2 and TRBJ1-2; 9 bases are shared with TRBD1. The CDR3 length is 12 residues. Germline V gene lookup returns CDR1 SNHLY and CDR2 FYNNEI. J was trimmed by 9 bases and V by 7 bases; bases with no gene match: 6. The CDR3 loop is CASTGTGFSYTF. The CDR3 DNA is TGTGCCAGCACAGGGACAGGGTTCAGCTACACCTTC. Full variable domain (outside the CDR3, taken from reference TRBV2 and TRBJ1-2): EPEVTQTPSHQVTQMGQEVILRCVPISNHLYFYWYRQILGQKVEFLVSFYNNEISEKSEIFDDQFSVERPDGSNFTLKIRSTKLEDSAMYFCASTGTGFSYTFGSGTRLTVV.

This clone appeared a single time. The rearrangement links TRBV2 to TRBJ2-5; TRBD1 aligns across 9 bases. CDR3 size: 16 residues. With V trimmed by 8 bases and J by 3 bases, 13 bases remained unmatched. CDR1 is SNHLY and CDR2 is FYNNEI in the germline V gene. CDR3 nucleotide sequence: TGTGCCAGCTCTCCCCGGACAGGGGCGGTTAAAGAGACCCAGTACTTC. Translation: CASSPRTGAVKETQYF.

The V gene is TRBV27, the J gene TRBJ2-7; maybe TRBD1 (6 bases). The germline V gene encodes CDR1 MNHEY and CDR2 SMNVEV (reference sequence). The CDR3 totals 17 residues. Trimming removed 6 bases from V and 0 bases from J, with 21 bases in between. This chain's CDR3 is CASSPNLIQGPSYEQYF. CDR3 coding DNA: TGTGCCAGCAGCCCCAACCTAATACAGGGTCCCTCCTACGAGCAGTACTTC.

This chain joins TRBV7-2 and TRBJ1-2; no clear D gene. CDR3 size: 15 residues. The V end was cut by 1 base, the J end by 4 bases, with 13 bases between. Germline-derived CDR1 and CDR2 are SGHTA and FQGNSA. CDR3 DNA sequence: TGTGCCAGCAGCTTAGAGGTCAGAACAATCTATGGCTACACCTTC. Translation gives CASSLEVRTIYGYTF. The variable domain in full, completed from reference TRBV7-2 and TRBJ1-2, reads GAGVSQSPSNKVTEKGKDVELRCDPISGHTALYWYRQSLGQGLEFLIYFQGNSAPDKSGLPSDRFSAERTGGSVSTLTIQRTQQEDSAVYLCASSLEVRTIYGYTFGSGTRLTVV.

The chain carries TRBV25-1 and TRBJ2-1; perhaps TRBD1 as D (6 bases). Trimming pared 3 bases from V and 0 bases from J, leaving 12 bases between. This CDR3 comprises 16 residues. Germline CDR1 and CDR2: MGHDK and SYGVNS. The CDR3 nucleotides read TGTGCCAGCAGTGACCCACTAGGGGGCTCCTACAATGAGCAGTTCTTC. Encoded protein: CASSDPLGGSYNEQFF.

V gene TRBV19 combines with J gene TRBJ1-1; no reliable D call. CDR1 and CDR2 from the germline V gene are LNHDA and SQIVND (reference sequence). Trimming stripped 0 bases from V and 3 bases from J, with 20 bases between. This CDR3 has 18 amino acids. The CDR3 region has the DNA TGTGCCAGTAGTATAGATCCCACTACTGGGGAGGAGGACACTGAAGCTTTCTTT. Translating gives CASSIDPTTGEEDTEAFF.

This clone occurred once. The CDR3 loop reads CASSLRGRSQTQYF. CDR3 DNA: TGTGCCAGCAGCTTGAGGGGCAGGTCGCAGACCCAGTACTTC. J is TRBJ2-5 and V is TRBV5-6, with D possibly TRBD1 on 5 matching bases. This CDR3 has 14 residues. The germline V and J ends were trimmed by 1 base and 6 bases, with 13 bases remaining between them. The germline CDR1 and CDR2 sequences are SGHDT and YYEEEE.

The J gene is TRBJ2-2, the V gene TRBV7-9; D call uncertain. CDR1 and CDR2 (germline): SEHNR, FQNEAQ (reference sequence). V lost 6 bases, J lost 4 bases, and 9 bases lay in between. The CDR3 loop spans 13 amino acids. The CDR3 loop reads CASRSALTGELFF. The CDR3 region has the DNA TGTGCCAGCAGATCGGCCCTCACCGGGGAGCTGTTTTTT.